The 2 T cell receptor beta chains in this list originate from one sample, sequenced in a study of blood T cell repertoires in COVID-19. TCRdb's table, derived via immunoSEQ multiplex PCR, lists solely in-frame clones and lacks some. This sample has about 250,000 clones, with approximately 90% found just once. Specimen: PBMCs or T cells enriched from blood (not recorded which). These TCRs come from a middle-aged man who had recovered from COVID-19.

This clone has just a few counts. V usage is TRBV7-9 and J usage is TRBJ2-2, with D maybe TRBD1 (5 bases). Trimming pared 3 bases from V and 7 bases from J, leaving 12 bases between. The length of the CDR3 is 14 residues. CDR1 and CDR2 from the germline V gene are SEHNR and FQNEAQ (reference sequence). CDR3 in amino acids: CASSFGQAGGELFF. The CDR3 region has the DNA TGTGCCAGCAGCTTCGGACAAGCAGGCGGGGAGCTGTTTTTT.

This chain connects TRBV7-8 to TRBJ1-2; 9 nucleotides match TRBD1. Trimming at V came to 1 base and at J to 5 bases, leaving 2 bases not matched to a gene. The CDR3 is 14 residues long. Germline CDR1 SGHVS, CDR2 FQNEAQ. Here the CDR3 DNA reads TGTGCCAGCAGCTTAGAAGGGACAGGGTATGGCTACACCTTC. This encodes CASSLEGTGYGYTF.